This TCR beta chain originates from a study of memory CD4+ T cells and cytomegalovirus serostatus. A remark on this clone: Its target is not known.

Clones were sequenced by immunoSEQ multiplex PCR, and TCRdb holds only the in-frame ones, with some missing. The sample contains roughly 76,000 clones, 78% of which appear only once. CDR1 and CDR2 (germline): KGHSH, LQKENI. V gave up 3 bases and J gave up 3 bases, with 9 bases separating them. The CDR3 has 13 amino acids. Broader study findings: CMV serostatus prediction reached median AUC approximately 0.95, or 0.91 with US-trained model.

The sort gate was single viable CD3+CD4+CD8-CD45RO+ cells for memory CD4+ T cells. The chain is built from TRBV18 and TRBJ2-7; D is ambiguous. The receptor was derived from an adult in good health and CMV-seropositive. The source material was memory CD4+ T cells from blood. CDR3 nucleotide sequence: TGTGCCAGCTCACCTTACGGAAACTACGAGCAGTACTTC. Protein sequence: CASSPYGNYEQYF.